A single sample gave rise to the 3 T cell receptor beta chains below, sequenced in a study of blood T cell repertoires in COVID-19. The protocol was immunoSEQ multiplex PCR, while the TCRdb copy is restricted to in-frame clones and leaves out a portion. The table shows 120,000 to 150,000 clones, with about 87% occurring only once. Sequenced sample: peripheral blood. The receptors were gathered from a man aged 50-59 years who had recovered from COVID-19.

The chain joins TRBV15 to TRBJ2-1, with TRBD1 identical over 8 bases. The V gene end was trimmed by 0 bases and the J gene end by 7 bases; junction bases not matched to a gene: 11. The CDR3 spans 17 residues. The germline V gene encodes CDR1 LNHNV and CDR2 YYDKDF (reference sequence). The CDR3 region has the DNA TGTGCCACCAGCAGAGATCTCCCGCGGACAGGGTTAAATGAGCAGTTCTTC. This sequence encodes CATSRDLPRTGLNEQFF.

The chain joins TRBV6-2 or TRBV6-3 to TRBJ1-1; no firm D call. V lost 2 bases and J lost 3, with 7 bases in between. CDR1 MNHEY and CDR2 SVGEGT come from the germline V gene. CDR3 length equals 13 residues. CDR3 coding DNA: TGTGCCAGCAGTTACGAGGGAGACACTGAAGCTTTCTTT. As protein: CASSYEGDTEAFF.

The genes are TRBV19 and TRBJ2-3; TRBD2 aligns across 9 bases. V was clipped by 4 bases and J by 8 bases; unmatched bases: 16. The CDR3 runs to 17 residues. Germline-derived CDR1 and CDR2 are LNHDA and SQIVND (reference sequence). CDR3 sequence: CASSSPGGLAGSGTQYF. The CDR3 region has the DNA TGTGCCAGTAGTAGCCCGGGGGGACTAGCTGGGTCGGGTACGCAGTATTTT.